These T cell receptor beta chains were read from a single sample in a study of T cell repertoires in cytomegalovirus infection. TCRdb re-called the reads through MiXCR, storing one row per CDR3 protein. In the table there are about 260,000 distinct CDR3 sequences, 8% to 9.5% of which are singletons. The sample comprised PBMCs. The receptors come from a human donor in good health (CMV status not recorded). Some clones in this sample may be carry-over from other donors' samples. Both conserved end residues are part of each CDR3. Each record gives: CDR3 length, V gene, clone size, D gene, J gene, CDR3 DNA, CDR3 protein. The D gene is left open where the match is weak. Not all rows give a size; the values are once, few, many and, for expanded clones, a class.

length: 15; V: TRBV20-1; size: many; D: TRBD2; J: TRBJ2-3; DNA: TGCAGTGCTAGACCAAATAGCGGGAGGGTAGATACGCAGTATTTT; CDR3: CSARPNSGRVDTQYF
length: 13; V: TRBV29-1; size: NA; D: TRBD2; J: TRBJ2-1; DNA: TGCAGCGCCCTGGGGGGGGGGTACAATGAGCAGTTCTTC; CDR3: CSALGGGYNEQFF
length: 14; V: TRBV7-2; size: many; D: NA; J: TRBJ2-5; DNA: TGTGCCAGCAGCTACGACAGGACTCAAGAGACCCAGTACTTC; CDR3: CASSYDRTQETQYF
length: 12; V: TRBV11-3; size: many; D: NA; J: TRBJ1-2; DNA: TGTGCCAGCAGCCGGGGAAATTCTGGCTACACCTTC; CDR3: CASSRGNSGYTF
length: 14; V: TRBV7-2; size: many; D: NA; J: TRBJ1-1; DNA: TGTGCCAGCAGCTCCGGGTCGGTTCACACTGAAGCTTTCTTT; CDR3: CASSSGSVHTEAFF
length: 14; V: TRBV4-1; size: many; D: TRBD1; J: TRBJ1-4; DNA: TGCGCCAGCAGCCTTGGACAGGCCGGTGAAAAACTGTTTTTT; CDR3: CASSLGQAGEKLFF
length: 13; V: TRBV7-2; size: many; D: NA; J: TRBJ2-5; DNA: TGTGCCAGCAGCTTCAACATTCAAGAGACCCAGTACTTC; CDR3: CASSFNIQETQYF
length: 11; V: TRBV12-5; size: many; D: NA; J: TRBJ2-1; DNA: TGTGCTAGTGGTTTGGACAATGAGCAGTTCTTC; CDR3: CASGLDNEQFF
length: 15; V: TRBV20-1; size: many; D: TRBD2; J: TRBJ2-3; DNA: TGCAGTGCTACCCAGACTAGCGGAAGGGAGGATACGCAGTATTTT; CDR3: CSATQTSGREDTQYF
length: 15; V: TRBV7-2; size: many; D: NA; J: TRBJ1-1; DNA: TGTGCCAGCAGCCTAGACATTTGGGCAGGGCCTGAAGCTTTCTTT; CDR3: CASSLDIWAGPEAFF
length: 17; V: TRBV7-2; size: many; D: TRBD2; J: TRBJ2-7; DNA: TGTGCCAGCAGCCCACCGGGACTAGCGGGGGGTCTAATCGAGCAGTACTTC; CDR3: CASSPPGLAGGLIEQYF
length: 15; V: TRBV20-1; size: many; D: TRBD1; J: TRBJ2-7; DNA: TGCAGTGCCTCTAGGGAGGACAGGGGTCGAGGCGAGCAGTACTTC; CDR3: CSASREDRGRGEQYF
length: 15; V: TRBV20-1; size: NA; D: NA; J: TRBJ2-2; DNA: TGCAGTGCCCCCCTCGAAGGGGTGGGTACCGGGGAGCTGTTTTTT; CDR3: CSAPLEGVGTGELFF
length: 16; V: TRBV5-6; size: many; D: TRBD1; J: TRBJ1-4; DNA: TGTGCCAGCAGCTCGTTGAAAACAGGGGGCGACGAAAAACTGTTTTTT; CDR3: CASSSLKTGGDEKLFF
length: 11; V: TRBV7-9; size: NA; D: TRBD1; J: TRBJ2-5; DNA: TGTGCCAGCAGCTTCGGACAGGGGCTTTACTTC; CDR3: CASSFGQGLYF
length: 14; V: TRBV7-2; size: many; D: TRBD1; J: TRBJ1-5; DNA: TGTGCCAGCAGCTCACAGGGGGCTAATCAGCCCCAGCATTTT; CDR3: CASSSQGANQPQHF
length: 13; V: TRBV7-6; size: many; D: TRBD1; J: TRBJ1-2; DNA: TGTGCCAGCAGCTCGGGACAGGGTTATGGCTACACCTTC; CDR3: CASSSGQGYGYTF
length: 14; V: TRBV28; size: many; D: TRBD1; J: TRBJ1-1; DNA: TGTGCCAGCAGCTTCGGGACAGGGTACACTGAAGCTTTCTTT; CDR3: CASSFGTGYTEAFF
length: 10; V: TRBV29-1; size: many; D: NA; J: TRBJ1-1; DNA: TGCAGCGGACTGAACACTGAAGCTTTCTTT; CDR3: CSGLNTEAFF
length: 13; V: TRBV7-2; size: many; D: NA; J: TRBJ1-1; DNA: TGTGCCAGCAGCCCAAATAGGGGCACTGAAGCTTTCTTT; CDR3: CASSPNRGTEAFF
length: 16; V: TRBV2; size: NA; D: TRBD1; J: TRBJ2-5; DNA: TGTGCCAGCAGTACGGGACAGGGTTTTATGGGGGAGACCCAGTACTTC; CDR3: CASSTGQGFMGETQYF
length: 15; V: TRBV10-3; size: many; D: NA; J: TRBJ1-1; DNA: TGTGCCATCAGTGAGTCGGGGGTGAAGAACACTGAAGCTTTCTTT; CDR3: CAISESGVKNTEAFF
length: 15; V: TRBV28; size: few; D: NA; J: TRBJ1-4; DNA: TGTGCCATTTCCCGTCCGGCGGAGCTTAATGAAAAACTGTTTTTT; CDR3: CAISRPAELNEKLFF
length: 16; V: TRBV3-1; size: few; D: TRBD1; J: TRBJ1-1; DNA: TGTGCCAGCAGCCAAGGGACAGGGGTAATGAACACTGAAGCTTTCTTT; CDR3: CASSQGTGVMNTEAFF
length: 15; V: TRBV6-2/TRBV6-3; size: NA; D: NA; J: TRBJ1-2; DNA: TGTGCCAGCAGGGAAGGGCAGAATTTCAACTATGGCTACACCTTC; CDR3: CASREGQNFNYGYTF
length: 15; V: TRBV18; size: NA; D: NA; J: TRBJ2-7; DNA: TGTGCCAGCTCACCCGGGACCCATCTAACCTACGAGCAGTACTTC; CDR3: CASSPGTHLTYEQYF
length: 13; V: TRBV11-3; size: many; D: NA; J: TRBJ1-2; DNA: TGTGCCAGCAAAGGGGCCGGGAGCTATGGCTACACCTTC; CDR3: CASKGAGSYGYTF
length: 13; V: TRBV11-3; size: many; D: NA; J: TRBJ1-2; DNA: TGTGCCAGCAGCTTAACATCCGGCTATGGCTACACCTTC; CDR3: CASSLTSGYGYTF
length: 14; V: TRBV29-1; size: many; D: NA; J: TRBJ2-1; DNA: TGCAGCGTCCCGGGACCTAGCTCCTACAATGAGCAGTTCTTC; CDR3: CSVPGPSSYNEQFF
length: 12; V: TRBV5-8; size: few; D: NA; J: TRBJ1-4; DNA: TGTGCCAGCAGCTTGACTGATTGGAGACTGTTTTTT; CDR3: CASSLTDWRLFF
length: 14; V: TRBV6-2/TRBV6-3; size: many; D: NA; J: TRBJ2-7; DNA: TGTGCCAGCACTCCGGCGGGCAGGGCCTACGAGCAGTACTTC; CDR3: CASTPAGRAYEQYF
length: 14; V: TRBV28; size: many; D: NA; J: TRBJ1-1; DNA: TGTGCCAGCAGTTTGATCCGGGGGAACACTGAAGCTTTCTTT; CDR3: CASSLIRGNTEAFF
length: 14; V: TRBV7-2; size: few; D: NA; J: TRBJ2-7; DNA: TGTGCCAGCAGCTTAGGTTCCGTGACCTACGAGCAGTACTTC; CDR3: CASSLGSVTYEQYF
length: 14; V: TRBV28; size: many; D: TRBD1; J: TRBJ1-1; DNA: TGTGCCAGCAGATCAGGGGGCCCGTTGACTGAAGCTTTCTTT; CDR3: CASRSGGPLTEAFF
length: 19; V: TRBV28; size: NA; D: NA; J: TRBJ2-3; DNA: TGTGCCAGCAGTTCCCTAGTTCGGGGGGGGACAGGTTCAACAGATACGCAGTATTTT; CDR3: CASSSLVRGGTGSTDTQYF
length: 13; V: TRBV6-2/TRBV6-3; size: few; D: NA; J: TRBJ2-7; DNA: TGTGCCAGCAGTTACGGGGTCTCCTACGAGCAGTACTTC; CDR3: CASSYGVSYEQYF
length: 14; V: TRBV5-1; size: NA; D: NA; J: TRBJ2-3; DNA: TGCGCCAGCAACCTACTCCAGGGGACAGATACGCAGTATTTT; CDR3: CASNLLQGTDTQYF
length: 15; V: TRBV10-3; size: NA; D: NA; J: TRBJ2-1; DNA: TGTGCCATCAGTGAGTCCCCGGCGGGCAACAATGAGCAGTTCTTC; CDR3: CAISESPAGNNEQFF
length: 14; V: TRBV2; size: many; D: NA; J: TRBJ1-2; DNA: TGTGCCAGCAGTGAACGGGAAGGGGCAGGTGGCTACACCTTC; CDR3: CASSEREGAGGYTF
length: 15; V: TRBV30; size: NA; D: NA; J: TRBJ2-2; DNA: TGTGCCTGGAGGGACCTGCCCATGAACACCGGGGAGCTGTTTTTT; CDR3: CAWRDLPMNTGELFF
length: 15; V: TRBV6-1; size: NA; D: NA; J: TRBJ2-5; DNA: TGTGCCAGCAGTGAAGAGGTAGGGGAGTTAGAGACCCAGTACTTC; CDR3: CASSEEVGELETQYF
length: 13; V: TRBV30; size: NA; D: TRBD2; J: TRBJ2-3; DNA: TGTGCCTGGAGTGCGGCTAGCGGCGAAACGCAGTATTTT; CDR3: CAWSAASGETQYF
length: 12; V: TRBV28; size: many; D: TRBD1; J: TRBJ2-4; DNA: TGTGCCAGCAGTGATACCGGGACAGGGGGATTCTTC; CDR3: CASSDTGTGGFF
length: 16; V: TRBV7-2; size: many; D: TRBD2; J: TRBJ2-1; DNA: TGTGCCAGCAGCTTAACAAGACTAGCGGAACACAATGAGCAGTTCTTC; CDR3: CASSLTRLAEHNEQFF
length: 15; V: TRBV7-2; size: many; D: NA; J: TRBJ1-6; DNA: TGTGCCAGCAGCTCGAAGGAGGGGAGGAATTCACCCCTCCACTTT; CDR3: CASSSKEGRNSPLHF
length: 16; V: TRBV7-9; size: NA; D: NA; J: TRBJ1-1; DNA: TGTGCCAGCAGCTCCACCCTGGGTGGCGGGGGCACTGAAGCTTTCTTT; CDR3: CASSSTLGGGGTEAFF
length: 16; V: TRBV7-2; size: many; D: NA; J: TRBJ2-7; DNA: TGTGCCAGCAGCCACCCCCGGCTTTTGAGCTCCTACGAGCAGTACTTC; CDR3: CASSHPRLLSSYEQYF
length: 22; V: TRBV28; size: many; D: TRBD2; J: TRBJ2-7; DNA: TGTGCCAGCAGTTCCGTCTCCCCCGCGGTGGGGACTAGCGGGAGGGCCGAAGACGAGCAGTACTTC; CDR3: CASSSVSPAVGTSGRAEDEQYF
length: 19; V: TRBV7-2; size: many; D: TRBD2; J: TRBJ2-3; DNA: TGTGCCAGCAGCCCTGGGGGGACTAGGCTCTACAATCCCACAGATACGCAGTATTTT; CDR3: CASSPGGTRLYNPTDTQYF
length: 17; V: TRBV6-2/TRBV6-3; size: few; D: TRBD2; J: TRBJ2-4; DNA: TGTGCCAGCAGTTACTCGTCCAGCGGGAGCACCAAAAACATTCAGTACTTC; CDR3: CASSYSSSGSTKNIQYF
length: 17; V: TRBV7-2; size: many; D: NA; J: TRBJ1-5; DNA: TGTGCCAGCAGCTTATTAGGACTCGGGTTTACTGATCAGCCCCAGCATTTT; CDR3: CASSLLGLGFTDQPQHF
length: 15; V: TRBV30; size: NA; D: TRBD1; J: TRBJ1-6; DNA: TGTGCCTGGAAGGACAGGAGCTCCTATAATTCACCCCTCCACTTT; CDR3: CAWKDRSSYNSPLHF
length: 15; V: TRBV6-2/TRBV6-3; size: many; D: NA; J: TRBJ1-5; DNA: TGTGCCAGCAGTCACCATCAGGGAAGCAATCAGCCCCAGCATTTT; CDR3: CASSHHQGSNQPQHF
length: 14; V: TRBV5-1; size: NA; D: NA; J: TRBJ1-6; DNA: TGCGCCAGCAGCTTGGCCGACCACGGGGCACCCCTCCACTTT; CDR3: CASSLADHGAPLHF
length: 14; V: TRBV7-4; size: many; D: TRBD1; J: TRBJ1-4; DNA: TGTGCCAGCACCGGGACAGGGAGGATTGAAAAACTGTTTTTT; CDR3: CASTGTGRIEKLFF
length: 14; V: TRBV7-2; size: many; D: NA; J: TRBJ1-6; DNA: TGTGCCAGCAGCCCCAGGGGACTCAATTCACCCCTCCACTTT; CDR3: CASSPRGLNSPLHF
length: 17; V: TRBV29-1; size: NA; D: TRBD2; J: TRBJ2-5; DNA: TGCAGCGTTGGAGGACTAGCGGGGGGTAGGGGTCATGAGACCCAGTACTTC; CDR3: CSVGGLAGGRGHETQYF